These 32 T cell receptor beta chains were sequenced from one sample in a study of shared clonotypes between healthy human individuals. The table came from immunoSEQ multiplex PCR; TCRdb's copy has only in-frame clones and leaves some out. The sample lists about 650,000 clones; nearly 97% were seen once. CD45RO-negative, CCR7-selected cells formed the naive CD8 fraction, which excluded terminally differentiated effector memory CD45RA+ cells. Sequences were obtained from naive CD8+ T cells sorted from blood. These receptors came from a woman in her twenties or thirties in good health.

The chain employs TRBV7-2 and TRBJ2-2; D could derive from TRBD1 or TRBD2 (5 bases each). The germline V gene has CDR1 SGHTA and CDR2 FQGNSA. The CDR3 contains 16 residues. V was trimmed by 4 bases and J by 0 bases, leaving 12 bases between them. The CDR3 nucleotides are TGTGCCAGCAGCTATCCGGGGACCACGAACACCGGGGAGCTGTTTTTT. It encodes CASSYPGTTNTGELFF.

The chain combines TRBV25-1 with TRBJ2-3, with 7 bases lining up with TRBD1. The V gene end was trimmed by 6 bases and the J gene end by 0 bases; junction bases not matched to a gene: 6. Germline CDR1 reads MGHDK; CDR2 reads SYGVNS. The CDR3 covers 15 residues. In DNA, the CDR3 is TGTGCCAGCAGCCCCGACAGGGCTAGCACAGATACGCAGTATTTT. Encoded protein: CASSPDRASTDTQYF.

CDR3 in amino acids: CASSQTVGASGYTF. CDR3 DNA sequence: TGTGCCAGCAGTCAGACCGTCGGTGCTAGTGGCTACACCTTC. This sequence joins TRBV28 and TRBJ1-2; no firm D call. Per germline, CDR1 MDHEN and CDR2 SYDVKM. Trimming took 5 bases from V and 7 from J, leaving 17 bases between them. The CDR3 extends over 14 amino acids.

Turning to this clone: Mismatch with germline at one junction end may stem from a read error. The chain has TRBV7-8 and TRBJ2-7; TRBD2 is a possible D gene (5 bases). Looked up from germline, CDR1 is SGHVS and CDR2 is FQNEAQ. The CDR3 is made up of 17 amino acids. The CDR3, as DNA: TGTGCCAGCAGTTTAGGGAGAGGCAGTCCGAGCTCCTACGAGCAGTACTTC. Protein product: CASSLGRGSPSSYEQYF.

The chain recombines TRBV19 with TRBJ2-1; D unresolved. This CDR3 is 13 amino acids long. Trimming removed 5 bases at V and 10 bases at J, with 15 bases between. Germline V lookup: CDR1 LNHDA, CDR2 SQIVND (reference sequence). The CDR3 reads CASSWGGDKEQFF. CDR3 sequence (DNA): TGTGCCAGTAGTTGGGGTGGGGATAAAGAGCAGTTCTTC.

CDR3 residues: CASSSTRTGGRETQYF. Written as DNA, the CDR3 is TGTGCCAGCAGCAGTACCCGGACAGGGGGACGGGAGACCCAGTACTTC. This sequence joins TRBV5-6 and TRBJ2-5; 10 nucleotides line up with TRBD1. In germline, CDR1 is SGHDT, CDR2 YYEEEE. With V trimmed by 4 bases and J by 5 bases, 11 bases remained unmatched. The CDR3 has 16 residues.

The CDR3 sequence: CAISEGYRRSYEQYF. The CDR3 nucleotides are TGTGCCATCAGTGAGGGCTACCGTCGCTCCTACGAGCAGTACTTC. The chain combines TRBV10-3 with TRBJ2-7; D call uncertain. The CDR3 loop spans 15 amino acids. CDR1 ENHRY and CDR2 SYGVKD come from the germline V gene. V lost 2 bases and J lost 0, with 11 bases in between.

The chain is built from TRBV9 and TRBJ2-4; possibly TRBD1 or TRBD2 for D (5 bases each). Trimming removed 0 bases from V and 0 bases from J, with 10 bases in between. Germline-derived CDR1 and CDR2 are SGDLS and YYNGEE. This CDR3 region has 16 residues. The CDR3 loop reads CASSVGGAIAKNIQYF. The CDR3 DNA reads TGTGCCAGCAGCGTAGGAGGGGCTATAGCCAAAAACATTCAGTACTTC.

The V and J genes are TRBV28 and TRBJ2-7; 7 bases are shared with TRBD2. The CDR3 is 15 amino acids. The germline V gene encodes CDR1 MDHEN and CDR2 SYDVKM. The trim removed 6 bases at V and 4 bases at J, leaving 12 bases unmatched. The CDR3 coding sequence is TGTGCCAGCAGAGACCGGGGTACTAGCGTGTACGAGCAGTACTTC. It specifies CASRDRGTSVYEQYF.

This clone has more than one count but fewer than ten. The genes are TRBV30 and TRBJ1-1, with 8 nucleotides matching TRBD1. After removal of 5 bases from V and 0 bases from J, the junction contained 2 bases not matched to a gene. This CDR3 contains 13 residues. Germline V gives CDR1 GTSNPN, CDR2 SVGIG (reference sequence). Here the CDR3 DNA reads TGTGCCTGGGGACAGGGAATGAACACTGAAGCTTTCTTT. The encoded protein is CAWGQGMNTEAFF. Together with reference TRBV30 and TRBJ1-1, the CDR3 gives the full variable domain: SQTIHQWPATLVQPVGSPLSLECTVEGTSNPNLYWYRQAAGRGLQLLFYSVGIGQISSEVPQNLSASRPQDRQFILSSKKLLLSDSGFYLCAWGQGMNTEAFFGQGTRLTVV.

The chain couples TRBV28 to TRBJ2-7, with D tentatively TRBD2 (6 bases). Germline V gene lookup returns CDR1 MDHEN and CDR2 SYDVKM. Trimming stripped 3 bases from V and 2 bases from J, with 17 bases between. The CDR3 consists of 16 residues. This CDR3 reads CASSFLFGTGAYEQYF. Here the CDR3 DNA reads TGTGCCAGCAGTTTTCTTTTTGGGACTGGCGCCTACGAGCAGTACTTC. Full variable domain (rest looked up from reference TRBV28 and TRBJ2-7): DVKVTQSSRYLVKRTGEKVFLECVQDMDHENMFWYRQDPGLGLRLIYFSYDVKMKEKGDIPEGYSVSREKKERFSLILESASTNQTSMYLCASSFLFGTGAYEQYFGPGTRLTVT.

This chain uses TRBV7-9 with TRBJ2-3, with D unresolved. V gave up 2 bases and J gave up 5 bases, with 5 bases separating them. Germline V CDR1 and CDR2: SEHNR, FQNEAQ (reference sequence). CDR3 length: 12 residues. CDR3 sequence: CASSLTGDTQYF. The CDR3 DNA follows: TGTGCCAGCAGCTTAACCGGAGATACGCAGTATTTT. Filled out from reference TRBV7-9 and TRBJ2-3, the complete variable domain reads DTGVSQNPRHKITKRGQNVTFRCDPISEHNRLYWYRQTLGQGPEFLTYFQNEAQLEKSRLLSDRFSAERPKGSFSTLEIQRTEQGDSAMYLCASSLTGDTQYFGPGTRLTVL.

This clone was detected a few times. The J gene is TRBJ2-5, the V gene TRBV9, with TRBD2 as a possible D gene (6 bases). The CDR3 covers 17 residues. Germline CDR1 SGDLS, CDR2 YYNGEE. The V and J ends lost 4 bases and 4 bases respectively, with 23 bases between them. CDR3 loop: CASSFGGVVGGGETQYF. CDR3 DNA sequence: TGTGCCAGCAGCTTTGGTGGTGTAGTGGGAGGTGGAGAGACCCAGTACTTC.

The chain's CDR3 is CASSHGSFYEQYF. CDR3 sequence (DNA): TGTGCCAGCAGCCATGGTAGCTTCTACGAGCAGTACTTC. The chain couples TRBV14 to TRBJ2-7; no firm D call. Between the trimmed V and J ends, which lost 3 bases and 3 bases, there was a span of 9 bases. In germline, CDR1 is SGHDN, CDR2 FVKESK. CDR3 length: 13 amino acids.

The CDR3 region is CASSTTTGVPYEQYF. The CDR3 nucleotides read TGTGCCAGCAGTACCACGACAGGAGTTCCCTACGAGCAGTACTTC. This chain joins TRBV27 and TRBJ2-7; the D gene is possibly TRBD1 (6 bases). The CDR3 consists of 15 residues. Germline CDR1 and CDR2: MNHEY and SMNVEV (reference sequence). V lost 5 bases, J lost 2 bases, and 16 bases lay in between.

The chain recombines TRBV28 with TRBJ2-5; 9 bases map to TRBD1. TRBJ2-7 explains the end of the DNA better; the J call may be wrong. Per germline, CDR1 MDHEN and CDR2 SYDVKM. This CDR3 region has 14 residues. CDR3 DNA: TGTGCCAGCAGTTATACCGGGACAGGGCTCGAGCAGTACTTC. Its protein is CASSYTGTGLEQYF.

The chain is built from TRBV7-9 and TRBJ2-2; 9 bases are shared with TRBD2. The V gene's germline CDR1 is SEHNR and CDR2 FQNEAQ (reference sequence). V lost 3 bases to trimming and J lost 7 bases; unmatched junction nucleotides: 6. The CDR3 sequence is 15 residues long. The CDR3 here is CASSFHSGSGGELFF. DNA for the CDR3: TGTGCCAGCAGCTTTCATAGCGGGAGTGGCGGGGAGCTGTTTTTT.

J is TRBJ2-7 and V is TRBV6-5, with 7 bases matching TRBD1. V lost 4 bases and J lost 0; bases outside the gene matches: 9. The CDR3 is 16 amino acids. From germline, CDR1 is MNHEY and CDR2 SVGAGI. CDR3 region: CASSFLPGTDSYEQYF. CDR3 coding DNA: TGTGCCAGCAGTTTTCTTCCAGGGACAGACTCCTACGAGCAGTACTTC.

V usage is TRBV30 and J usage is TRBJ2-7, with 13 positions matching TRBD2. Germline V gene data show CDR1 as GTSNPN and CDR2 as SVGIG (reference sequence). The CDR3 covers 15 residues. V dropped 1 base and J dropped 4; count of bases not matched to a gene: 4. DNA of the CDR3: TGTGCCTGGAGTGCGGGACTAGCGGGAACTTACGAGCAGTACTTC. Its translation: CAWSAGLAGTYEQYF.

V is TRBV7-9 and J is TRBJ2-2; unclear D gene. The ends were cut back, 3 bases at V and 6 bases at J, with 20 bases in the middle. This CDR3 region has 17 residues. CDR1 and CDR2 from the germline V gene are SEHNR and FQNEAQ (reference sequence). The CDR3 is CASSFGSLAAISGELFF. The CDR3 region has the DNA TGTGCCAGCAGCTTTGGCTCTTTGGCGGCCATATCCGGGGAGCTGTTTTTT.

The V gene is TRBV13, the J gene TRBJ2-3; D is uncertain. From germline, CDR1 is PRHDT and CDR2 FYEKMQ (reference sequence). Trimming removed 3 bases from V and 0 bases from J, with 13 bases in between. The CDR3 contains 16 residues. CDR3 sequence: CASSFMDLKSTDTQYF. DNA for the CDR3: TGTGCCAGCAGCTTTATGGACCTCAAAAGCACAGATACGCAGTATTTT.

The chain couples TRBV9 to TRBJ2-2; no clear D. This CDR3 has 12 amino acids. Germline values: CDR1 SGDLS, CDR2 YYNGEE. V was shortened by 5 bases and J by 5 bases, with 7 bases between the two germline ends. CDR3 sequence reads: CASSGWTGELFF. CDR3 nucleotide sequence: TGTGCCAGCAGTGGTTGGACCGGGGAGCTGTTTTTT.

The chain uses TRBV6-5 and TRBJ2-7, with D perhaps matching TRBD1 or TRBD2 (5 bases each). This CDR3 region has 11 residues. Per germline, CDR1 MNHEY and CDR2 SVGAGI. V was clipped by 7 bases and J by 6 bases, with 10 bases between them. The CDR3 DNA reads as TGTGCCAGCATCGAGGGGCTCGAGCAGTACTTC. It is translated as CASIEGLEQYF.

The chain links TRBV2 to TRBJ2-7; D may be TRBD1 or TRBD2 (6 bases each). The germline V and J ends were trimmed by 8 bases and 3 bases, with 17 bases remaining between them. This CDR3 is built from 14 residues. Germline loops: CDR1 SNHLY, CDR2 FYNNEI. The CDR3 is CASGARGANYEQYF. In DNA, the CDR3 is TGTGCCAGCGGGGCGAGGGGGGCCAACTACGAGCAGTACTTC.

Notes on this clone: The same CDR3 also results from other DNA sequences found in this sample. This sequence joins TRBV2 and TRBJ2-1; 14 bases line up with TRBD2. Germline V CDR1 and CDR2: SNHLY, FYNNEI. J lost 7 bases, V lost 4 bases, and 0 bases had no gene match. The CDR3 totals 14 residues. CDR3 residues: CASSGTSGRNEQFF. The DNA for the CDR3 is TGTGCCAGCAGTGGGACTAGCGGGAGGAATGAGCAGTTCTTC.

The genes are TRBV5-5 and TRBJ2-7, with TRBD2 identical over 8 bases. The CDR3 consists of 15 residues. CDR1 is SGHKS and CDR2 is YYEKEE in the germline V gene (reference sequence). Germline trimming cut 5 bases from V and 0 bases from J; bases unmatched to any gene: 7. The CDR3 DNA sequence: TGTGCCAGCAGTCAACTAGCGGCCCCCTCCTACGAGCAGTACTTC. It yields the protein CASSQLAAPSYEQYF.

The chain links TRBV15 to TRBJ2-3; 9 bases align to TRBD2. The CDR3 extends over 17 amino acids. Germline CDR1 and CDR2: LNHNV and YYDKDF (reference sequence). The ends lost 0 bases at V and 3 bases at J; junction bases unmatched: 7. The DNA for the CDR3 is TGTGCCACCAGCAGAGATATAGCGGGAGAAGTGACAGATACGCAGTATTTT. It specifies CATSRDIAGEVTDTQYF.

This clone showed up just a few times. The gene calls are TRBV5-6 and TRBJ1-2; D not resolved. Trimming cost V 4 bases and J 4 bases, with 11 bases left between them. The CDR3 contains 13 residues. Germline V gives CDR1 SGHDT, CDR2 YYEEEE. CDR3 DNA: TGTGCCAGCAGCCCTACCAGTCGCTATGGCTACACCTTC. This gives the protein CASSPTSRYGYTF. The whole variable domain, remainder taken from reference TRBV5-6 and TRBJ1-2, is DAGVTQSPTHLIKTRGQQVTLRCSPKSGHDTVSWYQQALGQGPQFIFQYYEEEERQRGNFPDRFSGHQFPNYSSELNVNALLLGDSALYLCASSPTSRYGYTFGSGTRLTVV.

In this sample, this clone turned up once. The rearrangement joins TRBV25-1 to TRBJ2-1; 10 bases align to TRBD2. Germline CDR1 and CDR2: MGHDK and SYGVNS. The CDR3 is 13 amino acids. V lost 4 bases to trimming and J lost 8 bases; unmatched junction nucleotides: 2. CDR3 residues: CASSVLAGDEQFF. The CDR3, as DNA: TGTGCCAGCAGTGTGCTAGCGGGAGATGAGCAGTTCTTC.

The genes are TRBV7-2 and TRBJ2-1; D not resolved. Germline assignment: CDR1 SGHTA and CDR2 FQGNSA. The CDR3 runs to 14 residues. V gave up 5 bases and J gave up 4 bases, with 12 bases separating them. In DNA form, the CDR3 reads TGTGCCAGCAGCCCTAGAGCTTTGTACAATGAGCAGTTCTTC. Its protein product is CASSPRALYNEQFF.

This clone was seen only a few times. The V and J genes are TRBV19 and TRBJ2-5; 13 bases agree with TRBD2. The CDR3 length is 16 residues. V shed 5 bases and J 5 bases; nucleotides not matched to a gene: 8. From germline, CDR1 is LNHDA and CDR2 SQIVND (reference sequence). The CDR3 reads CASSSGLAGVGETQYF. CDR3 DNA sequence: TGTGCCAGTAGTTCCGGACTAGCGGGAGTGGGGGAGACCCAGTACTTC.

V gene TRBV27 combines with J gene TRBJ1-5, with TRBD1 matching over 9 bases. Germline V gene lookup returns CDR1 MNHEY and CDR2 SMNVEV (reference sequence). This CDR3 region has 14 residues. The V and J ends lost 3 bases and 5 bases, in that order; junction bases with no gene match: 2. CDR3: CASSFGQGYQPQHF. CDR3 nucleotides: TGTGCCAGCAGTTTCGGACAGGGGTATCAGCCCCAGCATTTT.